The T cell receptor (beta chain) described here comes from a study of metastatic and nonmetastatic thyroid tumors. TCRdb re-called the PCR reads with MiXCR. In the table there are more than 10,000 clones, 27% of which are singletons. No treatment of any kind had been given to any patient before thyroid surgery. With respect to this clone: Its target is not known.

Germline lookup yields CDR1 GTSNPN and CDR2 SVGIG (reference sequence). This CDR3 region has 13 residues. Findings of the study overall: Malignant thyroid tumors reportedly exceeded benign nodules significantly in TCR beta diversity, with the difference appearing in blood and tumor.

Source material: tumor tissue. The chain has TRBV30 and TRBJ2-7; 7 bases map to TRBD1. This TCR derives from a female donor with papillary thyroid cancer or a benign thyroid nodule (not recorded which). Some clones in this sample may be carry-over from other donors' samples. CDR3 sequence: CAYGKGATYEQYF. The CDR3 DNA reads TGTGCTTACGGTAAGGGGGCCACCTACGAGCAGTACTTC.